Shown below are 6 T cell receptor beta chains from a single sample sequenced in a study of blood T cell repertoires in COVID-19. Produced via immunoSEQ multiplex PCR; TCRdb's table is partial and in-frame only. The sample holds around 190,000 clones; over 75% are singletons and the top ten take about 6.5%. The source material was peripheral blood. These receptors were collected from a man between 65 and 80 years old with active or convalescent COVID-19.

This rearrangement joins TRBV6-2 or TRBV6-3 to TRBJ2-2; no definite D call. The CDR3 has 13 residues. Looked up from germline, CDR1 is MNHEY and CDR2 is SVGEGT. Trimming removed 3 bases at V and 3 bases at J, with 5 bases between. The CDR3 spells CASSYPYTGELFF. In nucleotides, the CDR3 is TGTGCCAGCAGTTATCCTTACACCGGGGAGCTGTTTTTT.

This sequence joins TRBV7-2 and TRBJ2-1, with TRBD2 identical over 9 bases. This CDR3 comprises 16 residues. CDR1 and CDR2 from the germline V gene are SGHTA and FQGNSA. V lost 4 bases to trimming and J lost 4 bases; unmatched junction nucleotides: 8. The CDR3, as DNA: TGTGCCAGCAGCTATAACCCTAGCGGGGTATACAATGAGCAGTTCTTC. Protein product: CASSYNPSGVYNEQFF.

The rearrangement joins TRBV6-5 to TRBJ2-7; 8 bases fit TRBD2. The CDR3 runs 14 residues. Looked up from germline, CDR1 is MNHEY and CDR2 is SVGAGI. Germline trimming cut 5 bases from V and 4 bases from J; bases unmatched to any gene: 7. In DNA, the CDR3 is TGTGCCAGCAGTCCGGGGACTAGTAATTACGAGCAGTACTTC. Its protein is CASSPGTSNYEQYF.

The chain uses TRBV9 and TRBJ2-5; D might be TRBD2 (5 bases). The CDR3 has 14 amino acids. V gave up 0 bases and J gave up 5 bases, with 11 bases separating them. Germline CDR1 and CDR2: SGDLS and YYNGEE. This chain's CDR3 is CASSVGSSYETQYF. DNA for the CDR3: TGTGCCAGCAGCGTAGGGTCTAGCTACGAGACCCAGTACTTC.

The V call is TRBV3-1 (or the pseudogene TRBV3-2), the J call TRBJ2-7, with D perhaps TRBD2 (6 bases). V was pared by 1 base and J by 0 bases, with 10 bases between. This CDR3 has 15 residues. In germline, CDR1 is LGHDT, CDR2 YNNKEL (reference sequence). DNA of the CDR3: TGTGCCAGCAGCCAAGGGCTAGCGAACTCCTACGAGCAGTACTTC. It specifies CASSQGLANSYEQYF.

The chain employs TRBV5-1 and TRBJ2-1, with 9 bases matching TRBD2. The CDR3 consists of 15 residues. Trimming at V came to 4 bases and at J to 4 bases, leaving 6 bases not matched to a gene. Germline V CDR1 and CDR2: SGHRS, YFSETQ. The CDR3 protein is CASSPTSGQYNEQFF. Here the CDR3 DNA reads TGCGCCAGCAGCCCAACTAGCGGGCAGTACAATGAGCAGTTCTTC.